The 8 T cell receptor beta chains listed next were all sequenced from one sample in a study of technical replicates of blood from four donors. Clones were sequenced by immunoSEQ multiplex PCR, and TCRdb holds only the in-frame ones, with some missing. The sample has some 77,000 clones; around 96% are singletons. Sequencing was carried out using T cells isolated from PBMCs. All receptors come from a human donor in good health.

CDR3 region: CASSPNPGGYGYTF. In nucleotides, the CDR3 is TGTGCCAGCAGCCCTAACCCAGGGGGCTATGGCTACACCTTC. This chain joins TRBV9 and TRBJ1-2; TRBD1 matches at 7 bases. CDR1 is SGDLS, CDR2 YYNGEE, per germline. V lost 4 bases and J lost 4; bases outside the gene matches: 7. The CDR3 totals 14 residues.

The chain has TRBV6-5 and TRBJ2-1; 7 bases are shared with TRBD2. The CDR3 consists of 15 residues. V lost 0 bases, J lost 2 bases, and 1 base stayed unmatched. Germline CDR1 MNHEY, CDR2 SVGAGI. CDR3 residues: CASSYSAGPYNEQFF. The CDR3 region has the DNA TGTGCCAGCAGTTACTCAGCGGGACCCTACAATGAGCAGTTCTTC.

This clone has only one observation. The chain carries TRBV5-1 and TRBJ2-7, with 8 bases identical to TRBD1. V shed 1 base, J shed 2 bases, and the junction held 5 bases outside the gene matches. Germline CDR1 is SGHRS and CDR2 is YFSETQ. The CDR3 covers 15 residues. CDR3: CASSLWGQDTYEQYF. The CDR3 DNA is TGCGCCAGCAGCTTGTGGGGACAGGACACCTACGAGCAGTACTTC.

The CDR3 is CASSQDSLAGGSYEQYF. The CDR3 region has the DNA TGTGCCAGCAGCCAAGATAGTCTAGCGGGAGGTTCCTACGAGCAGTACTTC. This rearrangement joins TRBV4-2 to TRBJ2-7; 11 bases map to TRBD2. This CDR3 is built from 17 residues. V lost 0 bases, J lost 1 base, and 5 bases stayed unmatched. Per germline, CDR1 LGHNA and CDR2 YNFKEQ.

The chain has TRBV6-1 and TRBJ2-1; TRBD2 matches at 9 bases. From germline, CDR1 is MNHNS and CDR2 SASEGT. Trimming cost V 3 bases and J 4 bases; bases outside gene matches: 10. The CDR3 is 17 amino acids. The CDR3 here is CASSDPMTSGPYNEQFF. The CDR3 coding sequence is TGTGCCAGCAGTGATCCGATGACTAGCGGACCGTACAATGAGCAGTTCTTC.

The rearrangement uses TRBV4-1 and TRBJ2-1; D unresolved. CDR1 MGHRA and CDR2 YSYEKL come from the germline V gene. The CDR3 consists of 13 residues. The V end lost 2 bases, the J end lost 2 bases, and 4 bases lay between the germline ends. The CDR3 DNA sequence: TGCGCCAGCAGCCAATTTACCTACAATGAGCAGTTCTTC. The encoded protein is CASSQFTYNEQFF.

The J gene is TRBJ1-5, the V gene TRBV5-1, with D possibly TRBD1 on 6 matching bases. The CDR3 runs to 13 residues. Germline CDR1 SGHRS, CDR2 YFSETQ. Trimming shortened V by 2 bases and J by 7 bases, and 10 bases separated the two germline ends. The CDR3 is CASSFAGGQPQHF. CDR3 nucleotides: TGCGCCAGCAGCTTTGCGGGGGGCCAGCCCCAGCATTTT.

The table lists this clone with a count of one. The chain employs TRBV4-1 and TRBJ1-5; possibly TRBD1 for D (5 bases). Deletions cut 3 bases from V and 0 bases from J, with 12 bases between. The CDR3 spans 16 residues. The germline CDR1 and CDR2 sequences are MGHRA and YSYEKL. CDR3 in amino acids: CASSHVRAYSNQPQHF. CDR3 bases: TGCGCCAGCAGCCACGTCAGGGCTTATAGCAATCAGCCCCAGCATTTT.